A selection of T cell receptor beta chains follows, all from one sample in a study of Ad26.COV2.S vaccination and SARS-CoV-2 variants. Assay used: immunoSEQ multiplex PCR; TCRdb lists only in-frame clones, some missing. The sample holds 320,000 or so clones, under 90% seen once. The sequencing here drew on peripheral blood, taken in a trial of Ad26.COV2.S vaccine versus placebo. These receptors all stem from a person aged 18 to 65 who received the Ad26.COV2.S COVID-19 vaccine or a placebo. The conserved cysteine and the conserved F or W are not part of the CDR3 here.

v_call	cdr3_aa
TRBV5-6	ASSLRRGTSTDTQY
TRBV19	ASSILGNPYEQY
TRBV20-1	SARGTVEAF
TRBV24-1	ATSTEYSNQPQH
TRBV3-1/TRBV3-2	ASSPGSKEGLYEQY
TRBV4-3	ASSQDTDSSYNEQF
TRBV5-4	ASTAETVKTGELF
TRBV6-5	ASSYSNTGYETQY
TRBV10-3	AISDLGHNEQF
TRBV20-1	SALDRDGYT
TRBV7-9	ASSPGQGNTIY
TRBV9	ASTTGAMAAGELF
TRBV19	ASSLNTGELF
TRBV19	ASSQGLAGHQETQY
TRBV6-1	ASSEVSQGRAAF
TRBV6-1	ASSEWGQETQY
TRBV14	ASSQGKDRGSYEQY
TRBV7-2	ASSLEIGSNQPQH
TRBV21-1	ASSKRGNQNQPQH
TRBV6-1	ASSDREIWFRYGYT
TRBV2	ASSVGGRNTEAF
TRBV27	ASGGRPTPRNEQF
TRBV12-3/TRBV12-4	ASSLNPDEQF
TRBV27	ASSFIGLAGTTGELF
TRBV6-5	ASSLQTGVEQY
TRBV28	ASSLEGDEAF
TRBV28	ATLLKTANNSPLH
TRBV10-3	AISEQGKADTQY
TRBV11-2	ASSLKNPGHHNSPLH
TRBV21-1	ASSKARDSSGYT
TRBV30	AWTQREGWNPEAF
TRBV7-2	ASSLGLAADTQY
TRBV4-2	ASSDIGTGSNQPQH
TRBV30	ADLRNPSSGNTIY
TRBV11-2	ASSLDGAVNTEAF
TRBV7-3	ASSLRGEGYT
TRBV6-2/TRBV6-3	ASSQPPGQGNTEAF
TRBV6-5	ASSPGGAGTLH
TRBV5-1	ASTPLERQETQY
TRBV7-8	ASSLDLVLSSPLH
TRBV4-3	ASSQESVGNTEAF
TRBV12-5	ASGFPGARTFRSEAF
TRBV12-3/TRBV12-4	ASSLERRSPLH
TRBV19	ASSIQGADSPLH
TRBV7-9	ASSLSEGAGANVLT
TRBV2	ASSGVGLDGYT
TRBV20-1	SASPQGRGYT
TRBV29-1	SVEVGLFVSEAF
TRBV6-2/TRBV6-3	ASSYSNTIGPYEQY
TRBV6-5	ASRSSVVSYGYT
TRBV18	ASSPLSNEAF